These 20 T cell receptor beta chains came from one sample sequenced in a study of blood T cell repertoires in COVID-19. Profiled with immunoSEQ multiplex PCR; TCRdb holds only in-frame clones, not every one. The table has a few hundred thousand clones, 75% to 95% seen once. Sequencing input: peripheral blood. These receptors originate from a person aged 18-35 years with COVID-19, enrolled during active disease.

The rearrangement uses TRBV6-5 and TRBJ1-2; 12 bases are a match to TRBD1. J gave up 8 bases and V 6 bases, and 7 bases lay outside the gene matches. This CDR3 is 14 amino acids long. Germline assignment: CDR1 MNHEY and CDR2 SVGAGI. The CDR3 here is CASRGTGGVEGYTF. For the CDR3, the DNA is TGTGCCAGCAGGGGGACAGGGGGCGTAGAGGGCTACACCTTC.

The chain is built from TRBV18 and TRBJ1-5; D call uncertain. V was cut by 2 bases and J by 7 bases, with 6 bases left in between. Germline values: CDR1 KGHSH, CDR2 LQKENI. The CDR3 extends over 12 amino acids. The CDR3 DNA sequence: TGTGCCAGCTCACCAAGACTCCAGCCCCAGCATTTT. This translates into CASSPRLQPQHF. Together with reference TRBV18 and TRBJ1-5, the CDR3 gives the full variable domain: NAGVMQNPRHLVRRRGQEARLRCSPMKGHSHVYWYRQLPEEGLKFMVYLQKENIIDESGMPKERFSAEFPKEGPSILRIQQVVRGDSAAYFCASSPRLQPQHFGDGTRLSIL.

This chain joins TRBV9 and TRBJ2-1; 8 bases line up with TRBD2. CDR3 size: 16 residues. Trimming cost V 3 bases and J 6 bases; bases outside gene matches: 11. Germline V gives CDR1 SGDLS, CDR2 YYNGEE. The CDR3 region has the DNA TGTGCCAGCAGCGCGGCTGGACTAGCACGGGGCAATGAGCAGTTCTTC. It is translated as CASSAAGLARGNEQFF.

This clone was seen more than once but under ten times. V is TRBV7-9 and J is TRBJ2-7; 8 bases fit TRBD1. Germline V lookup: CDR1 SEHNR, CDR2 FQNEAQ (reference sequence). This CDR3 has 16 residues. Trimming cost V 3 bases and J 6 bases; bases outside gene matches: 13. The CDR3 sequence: CASSFIPGGGTGEQYF. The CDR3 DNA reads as TGTGCCAGCAGCTTTATTCCAGGGGGCGGAACTGGCGAGCAGTACTTC.

The CDR3 loop is CASSSSTSVETQYF. CDR3 nucleotide sequence: TGTGCCAGTAGTTCTTCGACTAGCGTGGAGACCCAGTACTTC. J is TRBJ2-5 and V is TRBV19, with TRBD2 identical over 8 bases. The V segment lost 5 bases and the J segment 5 bases; nucleotides outside the gene matches: 7. There are 14 residues in the CDR3. Germline V gene sequence: CDR1 LNHDA, CDR2 SQIVND (reference sequence). Using reference TRBV19 and TRBJ2-5 for the parts outside the CDR3, the full variable domain is DGGITQSPKYLFRKEGQNVTLSCEQNLNHDAMYWYRQDPGQGLRLIYYSQIVNDFQKGDIAEGYSVSREKKESFPLTVTSAQKNPTAFYLCASSSSTSVETQYFGPGTRLLVL.

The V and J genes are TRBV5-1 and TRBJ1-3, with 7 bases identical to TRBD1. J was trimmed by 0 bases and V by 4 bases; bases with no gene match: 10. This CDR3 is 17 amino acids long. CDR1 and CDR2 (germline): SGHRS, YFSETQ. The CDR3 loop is CASSPVGQELSGNTIYF. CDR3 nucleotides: TGCGCCAGCAGCCCTGTTGGACAGGAACTCTCTGGAAACACCATATATTTT.

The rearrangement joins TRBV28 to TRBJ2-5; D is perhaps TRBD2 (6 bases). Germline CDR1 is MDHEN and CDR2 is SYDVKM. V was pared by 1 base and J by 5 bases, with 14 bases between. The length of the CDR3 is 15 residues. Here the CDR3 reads CASSLLGGTVETQYF. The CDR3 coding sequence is TGTGCCAGCAGTTTATTAGGAGGGACGGTGGAGACCCAGTACTTC.

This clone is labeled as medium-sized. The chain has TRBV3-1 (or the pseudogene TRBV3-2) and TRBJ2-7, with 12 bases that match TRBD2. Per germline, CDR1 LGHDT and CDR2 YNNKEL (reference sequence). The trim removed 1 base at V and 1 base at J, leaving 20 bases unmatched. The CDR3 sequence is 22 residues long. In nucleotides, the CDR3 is TGTGCCAGCAGCCAAGCCGCTTGCAGACTAGCGGGAGAAGGGTCGGTATCCTACGAGCAGTACTTC. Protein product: CASSQAACRLAGEGSVSYEQYF.

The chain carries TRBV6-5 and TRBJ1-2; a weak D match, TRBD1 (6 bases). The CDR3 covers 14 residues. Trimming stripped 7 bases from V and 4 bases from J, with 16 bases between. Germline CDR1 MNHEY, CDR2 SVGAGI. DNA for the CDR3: TGTGCCAGCATCTCTTGGACAGAGCCCTATGGCTACACCTTC. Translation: CASISWTEPYGYTF.

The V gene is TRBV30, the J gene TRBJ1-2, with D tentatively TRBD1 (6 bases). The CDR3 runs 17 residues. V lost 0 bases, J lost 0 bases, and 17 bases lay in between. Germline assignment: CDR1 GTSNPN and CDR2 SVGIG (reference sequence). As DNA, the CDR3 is TGTGCCTGGAGTGTACGCGCGATGGGGGCAGCTAACTATGGCTACACCTTC. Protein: CAWSVRAMGAANYGYTF. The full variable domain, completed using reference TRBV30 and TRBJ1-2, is SQTIHQWPATLVQPVGSPLSLECTVEGTSNPNLYWYRQAAGRGLQLLFYSVGIGQISSEVPQNLSASRPQDRQFILSSKKLLLSDSGFYLCAWSVRAMGAANYGYTFGSGTRLTVV.

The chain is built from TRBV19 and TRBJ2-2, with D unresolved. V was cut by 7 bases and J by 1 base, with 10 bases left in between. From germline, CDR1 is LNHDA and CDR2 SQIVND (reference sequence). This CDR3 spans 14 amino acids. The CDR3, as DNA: TGTGCCAGTATTACGCAGATGAACACCGGGGAGCTGTTTTTT. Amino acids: CASITQMNTGELFF. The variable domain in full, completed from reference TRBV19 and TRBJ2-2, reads DGGITQSPKYLFRKEGQNVTLSCEQNLNHDAMYWYRQDPGQGLRLIYYSQIVNDFQKGDIAEGYSVSREKKESFPLTVTSAQKNPTAFYLCASITQMNTGELFFGEGSRLTVL.

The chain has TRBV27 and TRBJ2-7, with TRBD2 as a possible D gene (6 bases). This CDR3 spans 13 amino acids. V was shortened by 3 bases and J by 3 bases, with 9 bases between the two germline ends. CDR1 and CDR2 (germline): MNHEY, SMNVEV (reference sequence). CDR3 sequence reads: CASSFSGGYEQYF. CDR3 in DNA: TGTGCCAGCAGTTTCTCCGGGGGCTACGAGCAGTACTTC.

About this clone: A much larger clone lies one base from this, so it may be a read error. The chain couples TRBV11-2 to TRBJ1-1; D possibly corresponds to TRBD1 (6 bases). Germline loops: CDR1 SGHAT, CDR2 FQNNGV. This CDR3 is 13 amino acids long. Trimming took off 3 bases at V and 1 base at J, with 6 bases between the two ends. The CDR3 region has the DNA TGTGCCAGCAGCTTGGGACAGAACACTGAAGCTTTCTTT. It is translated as CASSLGQNTEAFF.

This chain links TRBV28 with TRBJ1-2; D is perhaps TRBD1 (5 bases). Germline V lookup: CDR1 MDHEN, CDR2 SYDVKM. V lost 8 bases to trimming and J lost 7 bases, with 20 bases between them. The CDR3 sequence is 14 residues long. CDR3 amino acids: CASLSGVGLFGYTF. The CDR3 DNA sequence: TGTGCCAGCCTCAGTGGGGTGGGGCTGTTTGGCTACACCTTC.

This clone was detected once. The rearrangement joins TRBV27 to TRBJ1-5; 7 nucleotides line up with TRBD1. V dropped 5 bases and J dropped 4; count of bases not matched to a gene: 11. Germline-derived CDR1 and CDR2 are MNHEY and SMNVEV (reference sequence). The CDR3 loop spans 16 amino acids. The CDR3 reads CASSGTAGVSNQPQHF. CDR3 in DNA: TGTGCCAGCAGTGGGACAGCGGGCGTTTCAAATCAGCCCCAGCATTTT.

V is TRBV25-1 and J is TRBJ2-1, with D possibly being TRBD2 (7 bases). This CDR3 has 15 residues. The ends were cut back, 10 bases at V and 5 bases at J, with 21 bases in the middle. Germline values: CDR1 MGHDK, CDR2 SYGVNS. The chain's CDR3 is CATSPTGSGNNEQFF. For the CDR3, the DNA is TGTGCCACCAGCCCTACAGGGAGCGGGAACAATGAGCAGTTCTTC.

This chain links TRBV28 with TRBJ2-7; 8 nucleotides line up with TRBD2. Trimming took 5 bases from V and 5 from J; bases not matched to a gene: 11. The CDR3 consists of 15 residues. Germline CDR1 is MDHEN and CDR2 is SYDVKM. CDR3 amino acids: CASSPSGLGAHEQYF. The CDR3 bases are TGTGCCAGCAGTCCATCGGGACTAGGTGCCCACGAGCAGTACTTC.

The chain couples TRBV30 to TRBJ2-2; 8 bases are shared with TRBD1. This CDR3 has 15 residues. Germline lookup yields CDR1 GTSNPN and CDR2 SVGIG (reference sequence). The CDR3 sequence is CPLAQTGDETGELFF. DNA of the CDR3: TGTCCTCTGGCCCAGACAGGGGATGAGACCGGGGAGCTGTTTTTT.

The CDR3 sequence: CASSSDSGANVLTF. The CDR3 coding sequence is TGTGCCAGCTCCTCAGACTCTGGGGCCAACGTCCTGACTTTC. This rearrangement joins TRBV18 to TRBJ2-6; D ambiguous. The V gene lost 6 bases and the J gene lost 0 bases, with 6 bases spanning the gap. Germline loops: CDR1 KGHSH, CDR2 LQKENI. This CDR3 has 14 amino acids.

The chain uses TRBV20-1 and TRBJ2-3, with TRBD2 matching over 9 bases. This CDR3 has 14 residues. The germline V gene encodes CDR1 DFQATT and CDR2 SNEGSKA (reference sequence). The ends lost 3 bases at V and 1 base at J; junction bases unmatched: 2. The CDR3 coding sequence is TGCAGTGCTAGTAGCGGGAGCGGCACAGATACGCAGTATTTT. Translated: CSASSGSGTDTQYF.